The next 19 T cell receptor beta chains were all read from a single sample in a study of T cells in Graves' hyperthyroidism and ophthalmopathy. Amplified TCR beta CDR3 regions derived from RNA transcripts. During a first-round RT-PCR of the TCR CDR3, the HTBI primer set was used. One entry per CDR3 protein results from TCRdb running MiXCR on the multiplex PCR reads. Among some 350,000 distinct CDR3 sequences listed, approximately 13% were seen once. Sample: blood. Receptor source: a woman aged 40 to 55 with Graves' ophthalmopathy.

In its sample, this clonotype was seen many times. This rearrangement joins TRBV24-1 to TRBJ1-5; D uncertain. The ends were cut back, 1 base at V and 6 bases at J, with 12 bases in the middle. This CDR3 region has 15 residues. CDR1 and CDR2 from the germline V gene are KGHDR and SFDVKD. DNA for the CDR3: TGTGCCACCAGTGATTTTCCGCCGGTCGCTCAGCCCCAGCATTTT. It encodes CATSDFPPVAQPQHF.

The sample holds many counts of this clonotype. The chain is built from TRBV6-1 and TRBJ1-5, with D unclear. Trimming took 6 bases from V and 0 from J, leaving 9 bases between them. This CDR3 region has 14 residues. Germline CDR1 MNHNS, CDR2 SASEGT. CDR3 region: CASSQDYSNQPQHF. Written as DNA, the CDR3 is TGTGCCAGCAGCCAAGACTATAGCAATCAGCCCCAGCATTTT.

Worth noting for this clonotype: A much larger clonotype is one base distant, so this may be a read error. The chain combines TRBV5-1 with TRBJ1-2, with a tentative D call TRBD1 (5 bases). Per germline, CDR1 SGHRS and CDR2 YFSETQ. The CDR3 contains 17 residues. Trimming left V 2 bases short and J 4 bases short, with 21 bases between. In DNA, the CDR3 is TGCGCCAGCAGCTTTTCCGGGGCGGCGTCCTCTATCTATGGCTACACCTTC. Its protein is CASSFSGAASSIYGYTF.

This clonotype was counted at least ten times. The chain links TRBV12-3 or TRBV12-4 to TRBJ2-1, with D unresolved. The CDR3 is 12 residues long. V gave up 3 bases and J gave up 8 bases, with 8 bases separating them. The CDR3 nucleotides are TGTGCCAGCAGTTTTTTGGGGTATGAGCAGTTCTTC. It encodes CASSFLGYEQFF.

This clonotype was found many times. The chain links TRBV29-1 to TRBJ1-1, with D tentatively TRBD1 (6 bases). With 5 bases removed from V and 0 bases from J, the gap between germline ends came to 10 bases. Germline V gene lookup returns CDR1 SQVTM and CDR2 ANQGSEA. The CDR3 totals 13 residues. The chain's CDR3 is CSVLDSLNTEAFF. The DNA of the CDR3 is TGCAGCGTTCTGGACAGTCTGAACACTGAAGCTTTCTTT. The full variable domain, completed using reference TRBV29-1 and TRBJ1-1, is SAVISQKPSRDICQRGTSLTIQCQVDSQVTMMFWYRQQPGQSLTLIATANQGSEATYESGFVIDKFPISRPNLTFSTLTVSNMSPEDSSIYLCSVLDSLNTEAFFGQGTRLTVV.

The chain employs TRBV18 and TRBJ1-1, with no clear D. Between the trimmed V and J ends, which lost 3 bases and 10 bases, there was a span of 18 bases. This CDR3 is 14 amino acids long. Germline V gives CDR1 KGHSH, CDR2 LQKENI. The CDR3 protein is CASSPYIPPEGAFF. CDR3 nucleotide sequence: TGTGCCAGCTCACCTTATATCCCCCCTGAGGGAGCTTTCTTT. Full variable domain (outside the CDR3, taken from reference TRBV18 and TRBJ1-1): NAGVMQNPRHLVRRRGQEARLRCSPMKGHSHVYWYRQLPEEGLKFMVYLQKENIIDESGMPKERFSAEFPKEGPSILRIQQVVRGDSAAYFCASSPYIPPEGAFFGQGTRLTVV.

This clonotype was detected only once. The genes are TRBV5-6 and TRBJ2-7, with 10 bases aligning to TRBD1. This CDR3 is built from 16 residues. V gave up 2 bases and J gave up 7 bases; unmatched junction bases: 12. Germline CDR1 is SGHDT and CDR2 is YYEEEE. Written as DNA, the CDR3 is TGTGCCAGCAGCTTACCCGGGACAGGGGCCTCCGGGGAGCAGTACTTC. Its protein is CASSLPGTGASGEQYF. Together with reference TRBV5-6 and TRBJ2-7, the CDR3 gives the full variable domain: DAGVTQSPTHLIKTRGQQVTLRCSPKSGHDTVSWYQQALGQGPQFIFQYYEEEERQRGNFPDRFSGHQFPNYSSELNVNALLLGDSALYLCASSLPGTGASGEQYFGPGTRLTVT.

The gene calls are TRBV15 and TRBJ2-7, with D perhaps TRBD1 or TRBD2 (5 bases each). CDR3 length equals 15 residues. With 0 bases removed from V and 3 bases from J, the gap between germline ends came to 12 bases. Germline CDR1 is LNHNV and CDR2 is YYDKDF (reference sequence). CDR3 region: CATSRDGGSHYEQYF. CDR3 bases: TGTGCCACCAGCAGAGATGGGGGATCCCACTACGAGCAGTACTTC. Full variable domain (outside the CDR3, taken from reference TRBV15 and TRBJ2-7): DAMVIQNPRYQVTQFGKPVTLSCSQTLNHNVMYWYQQKSSQAPKLLFHYYDKDFNNEADTPDNFQSRRPNTSFCFLDIRSPGLGDTAMYLCATSRDGGSHYEQYFGPGTRLTVT.

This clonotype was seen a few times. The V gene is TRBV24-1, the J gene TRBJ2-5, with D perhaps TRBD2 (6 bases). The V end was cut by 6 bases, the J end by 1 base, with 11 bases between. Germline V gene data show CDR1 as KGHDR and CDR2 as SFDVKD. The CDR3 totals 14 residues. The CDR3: CATSSWGLQETQYF. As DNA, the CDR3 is TGTGCCACCAGTTCTTGGGGACTCCAAGAGACCCAGTACTTC.

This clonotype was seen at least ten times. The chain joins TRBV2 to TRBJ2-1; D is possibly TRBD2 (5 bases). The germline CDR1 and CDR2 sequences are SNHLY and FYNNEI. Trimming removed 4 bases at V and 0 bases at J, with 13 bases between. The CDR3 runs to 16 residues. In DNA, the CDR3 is TGTGCCAGCAGTGGGACTCTATCAAGCTCCTACAATGAGCAGTTCTTC. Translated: CASSGTLSSSYNEQFF. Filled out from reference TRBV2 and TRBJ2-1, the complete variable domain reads EPEVTQTPSHQVTQMGQEVILRCVPISNHLYFYWYRQILGQKVEFLVSFYNNEISEKSEIFDDQFSVERPDGSNFTLKIRSTKLEDSAMYFCASSGTLSSSYNEQFFGPGTRLTVL.

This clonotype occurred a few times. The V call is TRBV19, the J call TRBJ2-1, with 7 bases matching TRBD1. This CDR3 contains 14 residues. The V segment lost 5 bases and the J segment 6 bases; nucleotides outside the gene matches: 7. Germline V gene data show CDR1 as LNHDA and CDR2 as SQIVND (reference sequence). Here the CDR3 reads CASSVNRGRNEQFF. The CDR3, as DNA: TGTGCCAGTAGTGTTAACAGGGGCCGCAATGAGCAGTTCTTC.

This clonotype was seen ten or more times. CDR3 bases: TGTGCCAGCCAGGGAGCGGGCAGGTCCACCGGGGAGCTGTTTTTT. It specifies CASQGAGRSTGELFF. V and J are TRBV12-3 or TRBV12-4 and TRBJ2-2, with D possibly being TRBD2 (6 bases). The CDR3 is made up of 15 amino acids. Trimming shortened V by 8 bases and J by 4 bases, and 17 bases separated the two germline ends.

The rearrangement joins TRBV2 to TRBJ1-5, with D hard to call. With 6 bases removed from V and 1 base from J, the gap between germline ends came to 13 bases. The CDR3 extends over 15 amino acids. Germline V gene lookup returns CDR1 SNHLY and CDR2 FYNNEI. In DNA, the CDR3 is TGTGCCAGCAGCCGGGCGCCTTTGAGCAATCAGCCCCAGCATTTT. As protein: CASSRAPLSNQPQHF. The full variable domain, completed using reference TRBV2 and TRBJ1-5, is EPEVTQTPSHQVTQMGQEVILRCVPISNHLYFYWYRQILGQKVEFLVSFYNNEISEKSEIFDDQFSVERPDGSNFTLKIRSTKLEDSAMYFCASSRAPLSNQPQHFGDGTRLSIL.

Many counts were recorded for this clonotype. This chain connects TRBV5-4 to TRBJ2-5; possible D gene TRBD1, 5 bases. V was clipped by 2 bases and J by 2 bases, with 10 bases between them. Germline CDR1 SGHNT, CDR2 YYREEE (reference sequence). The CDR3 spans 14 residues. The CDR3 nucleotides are TGTGCCAGCAGCTTAGGACAAACACAAGAGACCCAGTACTTC. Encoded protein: CASSLGQTQETQYF.

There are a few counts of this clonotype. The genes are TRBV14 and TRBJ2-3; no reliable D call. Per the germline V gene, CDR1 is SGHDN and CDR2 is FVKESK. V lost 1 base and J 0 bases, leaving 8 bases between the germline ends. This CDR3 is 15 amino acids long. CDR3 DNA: TGTGCCAGCAGCCAAGTCCGACCTAGCACAGATACGCAGTATTTT. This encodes CASSQVRPSTDTQYF.

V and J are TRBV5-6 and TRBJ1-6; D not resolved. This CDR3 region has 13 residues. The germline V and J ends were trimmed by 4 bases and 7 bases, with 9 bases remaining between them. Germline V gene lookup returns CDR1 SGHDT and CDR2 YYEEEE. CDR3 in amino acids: CASSPAVNSPLHF. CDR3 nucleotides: TGTGCCAGCAGCCCAGCGGTGAATTCACCCCTCCACTTT.

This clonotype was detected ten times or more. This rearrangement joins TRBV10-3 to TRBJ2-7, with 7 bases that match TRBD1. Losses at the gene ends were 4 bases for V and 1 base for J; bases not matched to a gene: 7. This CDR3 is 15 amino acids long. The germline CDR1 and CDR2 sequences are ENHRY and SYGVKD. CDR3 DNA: TGTGCCATCAGTGGAGGGACAGTTACTTCCTACGAGCAGTACTTC. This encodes CAISGGTVTSYEQYF.

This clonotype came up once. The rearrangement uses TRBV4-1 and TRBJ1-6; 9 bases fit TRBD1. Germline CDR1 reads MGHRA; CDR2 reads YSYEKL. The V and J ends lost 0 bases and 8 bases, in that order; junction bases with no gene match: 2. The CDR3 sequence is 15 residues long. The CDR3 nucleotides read TGCGCCAGCAGCCAAGAGACAGGGGGTTATTCACCCCTCCACTTT. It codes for CASSQETGGYSPLHF.

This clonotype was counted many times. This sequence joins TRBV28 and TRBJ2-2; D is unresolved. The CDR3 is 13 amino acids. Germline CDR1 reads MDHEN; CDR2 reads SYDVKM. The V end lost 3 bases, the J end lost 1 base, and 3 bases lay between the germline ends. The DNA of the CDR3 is TGTGCCAGCAGTTTTGGGAACACCGGGGAGCTGTTTTTT. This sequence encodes CASSFGNTGELFF.